This T cell receptor beta chain was found in a study of blood T cell repertoires in COVID-19. Participants were aged roughly 18 to 89 years from around 25 US areas. In the original workflow: Quantification of nucleated cells was approximated via reference gene primer amplification. Clones were read by immunoSEQ multiplex PCR, and TCRdb kept only the in-frame ones, dropping some. V and J calls plus clone size are reproduced from that table; the DNA served to infer D and trimming. The sample lists hundreds of thousands of clones, more than 75% occurring once. CDR3 length: 15 residues. V dropped 6 bases and J dropped 4; count of bases not matched to a gene: 11. CDR1 and CDR2 (germline): MGHRA, YSYEKL.

The chain recombines TRBV4-1 with TRBJ1-2; 7 bases are shared with TRBD1. The source material was PBMCs or T cells enriched from blood (not recorded which). The TCR originated in a woman aged 60-75 years in a cohort exposed to, infected with or recovered from COVID-19 (not recorded which). The CDR3 region has the DNA TGCGCCAGCAGGGACCCGTTAGGGGGCTCCTATGGCTACACCTTC. Its protein is CASRDPLGGSYGYTF.